This TCR beta chain was sequenced during a study of glioma-infiltrating T cells after dendritic cell vaccination. V lost 0 bases and J lost 3, with 6 bases in between. From germline, CDR1 is SGHTA and CDR2 FQGNSA. The CDR3 contains 13 residues. The protocol was immunoSEQ multiplex PCR, while the TCRdb copy is restricted to in-frame clones and leaves out a portion. The sample holds about 65,000 clones, approximately 89% seen once. Described time point: after dendritic cell vaccination, including at tumor progression/relapse. The V gene is TRBV7-2, the J gene TRBJ2-7; TRBD1 might be the D (6 bases). Sequenced material: blood, taken after dendritic cell vaccination. The sequence derives from a human donor with glioblastoma. The DNA for the CDR3 is TGTGCCAGCAGCTTAGCGGACAGCTACGAGCAGTACTTC. Residues: CASSLADSYEQYF.